Listed below are T cell receptor beta chains from one sample, sequenced in a study of shared clonotypes between healthy human individuals. This table comes from immunoSEQ multiplex PCR, and its TCRdb copy is limited to in-frame clones, with some not included. The profile shows under 1 million clones, about 96% of them singletons. The source material was naive CD8+ T cells sorted from blood. These receptors all stem from a man younger than 45 in good health. Each CDR3 is given with its conserved first and last residue. A D gene is named only where the DNA matches it firmly. Rows give clone size only sometimes, using once, few, many, or a class for an expanded clone.

abundance,j_gene,d_gene,v_gene,CDR3nt,CDR3aa
NA,TRBJ2-1,TRBD2,TRBV7-9,TGTGCCAGCAGCCCTAGGACTAGCGGGAGGGCCCCTGAGCAGTTCTTC,CASSPRTSGRAPEQFF
NA,TRBJ2-2,NA,TRBV18,TGTGCCAGCTCACCAACCTACCGCCCGACAGCGAACACCGGGGAGCTGTTTTTT,CASSPTYRPTANTGELFF
NA,TRBJ2-7,NA,TRBV2,TGTGCCAGCAGTGAAGCGTTAGCAGGGACGAACGAGCAGTACTTC,CASSEALAGTNEQYF
NA,TRBJ2-1,NA,TRBV28,TGTGCCAGCAGTCCCCCAAGCAGACCCAAACACAATGAGCAGTTCTTC,CASSPPSRPKHNEQFF
once,TRBJ2-2,NA,TRBV19,TGTGCCAGTAGTATTCCGCCGGAATGGCGGGTGAACACCGGGGAGCTGTTTTTT,CASSIPPEWRVNTGELFF
NA,TRBJ2-1,NA,TRBV27,TGTGCCAGCAGTTTATATGGTGTTTCCTACAATGAGCAGTTCTTC,CASSLYGVSYNEQFF
NA,TRBJ2-2,NA,TRBV29-1,TGCAGCGCGATCTCAGGGGCGTGGGCCGGGGAGCTGTTTTTT,CSAISGAWAGELFF
NA,TRBJ2-3,TRBD2,TRBV6-5,TGTGCCAGCAGTTACTCGCCTAGCGGAGGCACAGATACGCAGTATTTT,CASSYSPSGGTDTQYF
NA,TRBJ1-2,NA,TRBV5-4,TGTGCCAGCAGCTGGACAACATCGCGCTACACCTTC,CASSWTTSRYTF
NA,TRBJ1-5,NA,TRBV7-8,TGTGCCAGCAGCTTAGCGGGGCCTTTAAATCAGCCCCAGCATTTT,CASSLAGPLNQPQHF
NA,TRBJ2-5,NA,TRBV6-5,TGTGCCAGCAGTTATCGGGCTAGCCAAGAGACCCAGTACTTC,CASSYRASQETQYF
NA,TRBJ2-1,TRBD2,TRBV11-3,TGTGCCAGCAGCTCATCGGGGGGGACTGGGTACAATGAGCAGTTCTTC,CASSSSGGTGYNEQFF
NA,TRBJ2-2,NA,TRBV15,TGTGCCACCAGCAGAGACACTTTCGTCGGGGAGCTGTTTTTT,CATSRDTFVGELFF
NA,TRBJ2-7,TRBD1,TRBV25-1,TGTGCCACCGAGACAGGGGGCCACGAGCAGTACTTC,CATETGGHEQYF
NA,TRBJ1-4,NA,TRBV5-1,TGCGCCAGCAGCCCGGAGGCGGTGGGAGAAAAACTGTTTTTT,CASSPEAVGEKLFF
NA,TRBJ2-7,NA,TRBV7-6,TGTGCCAGCAGCTTAGTTGCGGCAGGGGTCGAGCAGTACTTC,CASSLVAAGVEQYF
once,TRBJ1-1,NA,TRBV13,TGTGCCAGCAGCTTTGTGAACACTGAAGCTTTCTTT,CASSFVNTEAFF
NA,TRBJ1-1,NA,TRBV2,TGTGCCAGTAGGGGGAGGATCACTGAAGCTTTCTTT,CASRGRITEAFF
NA,TRBJ2-7,NA,TRBV28,TGTGCCAGCGTCAATGACTCCTACGAGCAGTACTTC,CASVNDSYEQYF
NA,TRBJ2-1,TRBD2,TRBV28,TGTGCCAGCAACCCGGGACTAGCGGAACAGGAGCAGTTCTTC,CASNPGLAEQEQFF
NA,TRBJ2-7,NA,TRBV5-6,TGTGCCAGCAGCCAAACCTACGAGCAGTACTTC,CASSQTYEQYF
NA,TRBJ1-1,NA,TRBV7-6,TGTGCCAGCAGCTTGGGCTTCATGAACACTGAAGCTTTCTTT,CASSLGFMNTEAFF
NA,TRBJ2-2,TRBD1,TRBV5-5,TGTGCCAGCAGCTGGCCCGGCGGGGACAGGGGAGCCGGGGAGCTGTTTTTT,CASSWPGGDRGAGELFF
once,TRBJ2-7,NA,TRBV4-1,TGCGCCAGCAGCCAAGCGGGCGCAGCCGGTGACGAGCAGTACTTC,CASSQAGAAGDEQYF
NA,TRBJ1-1,NA,TRBV7-9,TGTGCCAGCAGCTTAGGGCGGGAAAACACTGAAGCTTTCTTT,CASSLGRENTEAFF
NA,TRBJ2-1,NA,TRBV29-1,TGCAGCGTTGAGGAACAGGGACGCGCCTACAATGAGCAGTTCTTC,CSVEEQGRAYNEQFF
NA,TRBJ2-7,TRBD1,TRBV27,TGTGCCAGCAGTTTATCGTGGGGGGACAGGGCCTACGAGCAGTACTTC,CASSLSWGDRAYEQYF
NA,TRBJ1-3,NA,TRBV7-8,TGTGCCAGCAGCCTAGACGGCTCTGGAAACACCATATATTTT,CASSLDGSGNTIYF
NA,TRBJ2-3,TRBD2,TRBV7-6,TGTGCCAGCAGCTTAGCGCTTAGCGGGAGGGGAGATACGCAGTATTTT,CASSLALSGRGDTQYF
NA,TRBJ2-3,NA,TRBV18,TGTGCCAGCTCACCACCGGCCGGGCCCGTCCTCTTGCGAAACACAGATACGCAGTATTTT,CASSPPAGPVLLRNTDTQYF
NA,TRBJ1-1,TRBD1,TRBV4-1,TGCGCCAGCAGCCCTCGGAGGACAGGGGGCGAGACTGAAGCTTTCTTT,CASSPRRTGGETEAFF
NA,TRBJ1-2,NA,TRBV5-1,TGCGCCAGCAGCTTGCCGGGGGGAGTAGATGGCTACACCTTC,CASSLPGGVDGYTF
NA,TRBJ1-3,NA,TRBV10-1,TGCGCCAGCAGTGATCGACACTCTGGAAACACCATATATTTT,CASSDRHSGNTIYF
NA,TRBJ2-1,NA,TRBV7-9,TGTGCCAGCAGCTTTCAGGAGGGGGCTCCCCGCTACAATGAGCAGTTCTTC,CASSFQEGAPRYNEQFF
NA,TRBJ2-1,NA,TRBV13,TGTGCCAGCAGCTTAGATGAGCAGTTCTTC,CASSLDEQFF
once,TRBJ1-4,TRBD1,TRBV5-3,TGTGCCAGAAGCTTGGGGACAGGCGACTCTCTTAATGAAAAACTGTTTTTT,CARSLGTGDSLNEKLFF
NA,TRBJ2-1,NA,TRBV4-2,TGTGCCAGCAGCCAAGAATTGTGGGATGAGCAGTTCTTC,CASSQELWDEQFF
NA,TRBJ1-5,TRBD1,TRBV18,TGTGCCAGCTCAGAAGACAGGGTCGGTCAGCCCCAGCATTTT,CASSEDRVGQPQHF
NA,TRBJ2-7,TRBD1,TRBV29-1,TGCAGCGTTGAACCGACAGGGACCTACGAGCAGTACTTC,CSVEPTGTYEQYF
once,TRBJ2-1,TRBD2,TRBV15,TGTGCCACCAGCAGATATGGGACTAGCGGGCCCTACAATGAGCAGTTCTTC,CATSRYGTSGPYNEQFF
NA,TRBJ2-7,TRBD2,TRBV9,TGTGCCAGCAGCACCGGGACTAGCGGGACCGACGAGCAGTACTTC,CASSTGTSGTDEQYF
NA,TRBJ1-5,NA,TRBV28,TGTGCCAGCAGTTTATGGGGTCAGCCCCAGCATTTT,CASSLWGQPQHF
NA,TRBJ1-1,NA,TRBV5-1,TGCGCCAGCAGCTTGTACGAGCTGAACACTGAAGCTTTCTTT,CASSLYELNTEAFF
NA,TRBJ2-3,TRBD1,TRBV10-2,TGCGCCAGCATGGGACAGGAAGGTGATACGCAGTATTTT,CASMGQEGDTQYF
NA,TRBJ2-7,NA,TRBV13,TGTGCCAGCAGCTTAGTGGGAGACTACGAGCAGTACTTC,CASSLVGDYEQYF
NA,TRBJ2-1,NA,TRBV11-2,TGTGCCAGCAGCCTGGCTACGGTGCTCTACAATGAGCAGTTCTTC,CASSLATVLYNEQFF
NA,TRBJ2-3,NA,TRBV19,TGTGCCAGTAGTTTGGGGCACACAGATACGCAGTATTTT,CASSLGHTDTQYF
NA,TRBJ2-1,TRBD2,TRBV5-1,TGCGCCAGTCATAACCCTAAGGGAGCGGGACGTTTCGATGAGCAGTTCTTC,CASHNPKGAGRFDEQFF
NA,TRBJ2-7,NA,TRBV28,TGTGCCAGCAGTTCACGGGAGACAGGGCCCTCCTACGAGCAGTACTTC,CASSSRETGPSYEQYF
NA,TRBJ2-3,NA,TRBV9,TGTGCCAGCAGCGCAAACTTAGCGGATACGCAGTATTTT,CASSANLADTQYF
NA,TRBJ1-5,NA,TRBV7-8,TGTGCCAGCAGCTTAAGTTCCCTGTATAGCAATCAGCCCCAGCATTTT,CASSLSSLYSNQPQHF
NA,TRBJ2-3,NA,TRBV28,TGTGCCAGCAGTTTCCGACTCTTCACAGATACGCAGTATTTT,CASSFRLFTDTQYF
NA,TRBJ2-2,NA,TRBV7-9,TGTGCCAGCAGCCCGATAACCAACACCGGGGAGCTGTTTTTT,CASSPITNTGELFF
NA,TRBJ2-7,NA,TRBV7-6,TGTGCCAGCAGCTTAGAGGTAGCGAGTGCTTACGAGCAGTACTTC,CASSLEVASAYEQYF